Presented here are 20 T cell receptor beta chains from one specimen sequenced in a study of T cell responses to AZD1222 COVID-19 vaccine. Generated by immunoSEQ multiplex PCR, the TCRdb table keeps only in-frame clones and is missing some. The table records tens of thousands of clones, about 84% of them present only once. This specimen was peripheral blood, taken on day 0 of AZD1222 vaccination. Receptors were obtained from an adult in good health.

This clone has only one observation. The chain couples TRBV4-3 to TRBJ1-5, with D tentatively TRBD1 (5 bases). There are 15 residues in the CDR3. Trimming removed 0 bases at V and 7 bases at J, with 13 bases between. Per germline, CDR1 LGHNA and CDR2 YSLEER. CDR3 DNA: TGCGCCAGCAGCCAAGAAGTTGGGGGGGGGCAGCCCCAGCATTTT. Translation gives CASSQEVGGGQPQHF.

The chain carries TRBV3-1 (or the pseudogene TRBV3-2) and TRBJ2-4; 7 bases line up with TRBD1. CDR3 length: 17 residues. CDR1 is LGHDT, CDR2 YNNKEL, per germline (reference sequence). J gave up 2 bases and V 0 bases, and 7 bases lay outside the gene matches. The CDR3 region has the DNA TGTGCCAGCAGCCAAGACCCCGCGACAGGGTCCAAAAACATTCAGTACTTC. Its translation: CASSQDPATGSKNIQYF.

V gene TRBV7-2 combines with J gene TRBJ2-3, with D possibly being TRBD2 (6 bases). The CDR3 runs 12 residues. Trimming stripped 5 bases from V and 6 bases from J, with 9 bases between. The germline CDR1 and CDR2 sequences are SGHTA and FQGNSA. The CDR3: CASSPSGDTQYF. The CDR3 bases are TGTGCCAGCAGCCCCAGCGGGGATACGCAGTATTTT.

The CDR3 DNA follows: TGTGCCAGCAGCTTGGTGGGCATCAAGCGCACTGAAGCTTTCTTT. Translated: CASSLVGIKRTEAFF. The chain is built from TRBV6-5 and TRBJ1-1; D is unclear. Germline V gene data show CDR1 as MNHEY and CDR2 as SVGAGI. The CDR3 contains 15 residues. Trimming stripped 6 bases from V and 4 bases from J, with 18 bases between.

CDR3 in amino acids: CASSPGTETGVQYF. The DNA of the CDR3 is TGCGCCAGCAGCCCCGGGACTGAAACCGGAGTCCAGTACTTC. This chain joins TRBV4-1 and TRBJ2-5, with D possibly TRBD2 on 6 matching bases. Germline loops: CDR1 MGHRA, CDR2 YSYEKL. The CDR3 is made up of 14 amino acids. Trimming cost V 4 bases and J 10 bases, with 19 bases left between them.

This rearrangement joins TRBV5-1 to TRBJ2-1; 10 bases match TRBD2. Germline V gene data show CDR1 as SGHRS and CDR2 as YFSETQ. Germline trimming cut 7 bases from V and 3 bases from J; bases unmatched to any gene: 4. The CDR3 extends over 14 amino acids. This CDR3 is CASAASGGYNEQFF. The CDR3 DNA reads TGCGCCAGCGCGGCTAGCGGGGGCTACAATGAGCAGTTCTTC.

The V call is TRBV10-1, the J call TRBJ2-7; D unresolved. V was clipped by 0 bases and J by 9 bases, with 12 bases between them. The CDR3 sequence is 13 residues long. In germline, CDR1 is WNHNN, CDR2 SYGVQD (reference sequence). This CDR3 reads CASSESGPGTQYF. CDR3 DNA: TGCGCCAGCAGTGAGTCGGGTCCGGGCACGCAGTACTTC.

The rearrangement uses TRBV5-8 and TRBJ1-5; TRBD1 agrees at 7 bases. J lost 4 bases, V lost 4 bases, and 8 bases had no gene match. The V gene's germline CDR1 is SGHTS and CDR2 YDEGEE. CDR3 size: 15 residues. CDR3 in amino acids: CASSPGTDPNQPQHF. CDR3 in DNA: TGTGCCAGCAGCCCCGGGACAGATCCTAATCAGCCCCAGCATTTT.

The chain is built from TRBV2 and TRBJ2-3; D possibly uses TRBD1 or TRBD2 (5 bases each). Germline loops: CDR1 SNHLY, CDR2 FYNNEI. The CDR3 is 13 residues long. Deletions cut 4 bases from V and 6 bases from J, with 11 bases between. The CDR3 protein is CASSGKWGDTQYF. For the CDR3, the DNA is TGTGCCAGCAGTGGAAAGTGGGGGGATACGCAGTATTTT.

The genes are TRBV3-1 (or the pseudogene TRBV3-2) and TRBJ2-1, with D maybe TRBD2 (5 bases). Germline CDR1 reads LGHDT; CDR2 reads YNNKEL (reference sequence). The CDR3 sequence is 13 residues long. V gave up 5 bases and J gave up 7 bases, with 12 bases separating them. The CDR3 region has the DNA TGTGCCAGCAGCATTCACAAGCGGAATGAGCAGTTCTTC. Translated: CASSIHKRNEQFF.

In nucleotides, the CDR3 is TGTGCCAGCTCACCACCTCGGACTGGGGCCAACGTCCTGACTTTC. Translating it yields CASSPPRTGANVLTF. The J gene is TRBJ2-6, the V gene TRBV18; unclear D gene. The CDR3 sequence is 15 residues long. V lost 0 bases, J lost 2 bases, and 5 bases lay in between. Germline V lookup: CDR1 KGHSH, CDR2 LQKENI.

The chain recombines TRBV4-3 with TRBJ1-2; weak D call: TRBD1 (6 bases). Germline CDR1 and CDR2: LGHNA and YSLEER. The CDR3 is 16 residues long. The V and J ends lost 0 bases and 8 bases respectively, with 19 bases between them. The CDR3 loop reads CASSQDTGTPWHGYTF. CDR3 DNA: TGCGCCAGCAGCCAAGATACCGGGACACCTTGGCACGGCTACACCTTC.

The chain is built from TRBV10-2 and TRBJ2-7; D is possibly TRBD2 (5 bases). The CDR3 is 16 residues long. Deletions cut 6 bases from V and 0 bases from J, with 18 bases between. Per the germline V gene, CDR1 is WSHSY and CDR2 is SAAADI. The CDR3 bases are TGCGCCAGCAGGAAGGAGAGGGTCAGCGGCTCCTACGAGCAGTACTTC. It encodes CASRKERVSGSYEQYF.

For the CDR3, the DNA is TGTGCCAGCAGTGAGTTTGTCGGGCGGGGGGGCGGCACAGATACGCAGTATTTT. Translating it yields CASSEFVGRGGGTDTQYF. This rearrangement joins TRBV2 to TRBJ2-3; 9 nucleotides agree with TRBD2. Germline-derived CDR1 and CDR2 are SNHLY and FYNNEI. With V trimmed by 3 bases and J by 1 base, 11 bases remained unmatched. The CDR3 has 18 residues.

This clone has only one observation. V gene TRBV7-8 combines with J gene TRBJ1-5, with D tentatively TRBD1 (6 bases). Germline values: CDR1 SGHVS, CDR2 FQNEAQ. Trimming left V 5 bases short and J 2 bases short, with 13 bases between. This CDR3 is built from 15 residues. The CDR3 loop reads CASSKSDSGNQPQHF. CDR3 in DNA: TGTGCCAGCAGCAAATCGGACAGTGGCAATCAGCCCCAGCATTTT.

This clone was found a few times. The gene calls are TRBV19 and TRBJ2-1; unclear D gene. The germline V gene has CDR1 LNHDA and CDR2 SQIVND (reference sequence). Trimming took off 5 bases at V and 8 bases at J, with 25 bases between the two ends. The CDR3 is made up of 17 amino acids. The CDR3 sequence: CASSPRRGFVAVDEQFF. The CDR3 DNA reads as TGTGCCAGTAGTCCCAGACGAGGATTTGTTGCAGTCGATGAGCAGTTCTTC.

The chain joins TRBV14 to TRBJ2-3; the D call may be TRBD1 or TRBD2 (6 bases each). V lost 1 base to trimming and J lost 4 bases, with 15 bases between them. This CDR3 contains 16 residues. Germline-derived CDR1 and CDR2 are SGHDN and FVKESK. The CDR3 here is CASSQVGGLGADTQYF. The CDR3, as DNA: TGTGCCAGCAGCCAAGTGGGGGGCCTTGGCGCAGATACGCAGTATTTT.

This clone was observed a handful of times. The chain recombines TRBV3-1 (or the pseudogene TRBV3-2) with TRBJ1-1, with a tentative D call TRBD1 (6 bases). V was shortened by 5 bases and J by 3 bases, with 10 bases between the two germline ends. Per the germline V gene, CDR1 is LGHDT and CDR2 is YNNKEL (reference sequence). The CDR3 is 13 amino acids. CDR3 nucleotides: TGTGCCAGCAGCTACACAGGGTACACTGAAGCTTTCTTT. Translation gives CASSYTGYTEAFF.

This sequence joins TRBV7-9 and TRBJ1-2; D is ambiguous. Per the germline V gene, CDR1 is SEHNR and CDR2 is FQNEAQ (reference sequence). The CDR3 is 14 residues long. Trimming cost V 1 base and J 8 bases, with 14 bases left between them. In DNA, the CDR3 is TGTGCCAGCAGCTTAGTATCAGGTTTCGGAGGCTACACCTTC. Translation: CASSLVSGFGGYTF.

The chain employs TRBV4-3 and TRBJ2-3; weak D call: TRBD2 (6 bases). Trimming removed 0 bases from V and 5 bases from J, with 12 bases in between. The CDR3 length is 15 residues. Germline CDR1 is LGHNA and CDR2 is YSLEER. The CDR3 DNA is TGCGCCAGCAGCCAAGATGGAGGGCGCGGAGATACGCAGTATTTT. This sequence encodes CASSQDGGRGDTQYF.